The present T cell receptor (beta chain) was sequenced within a study of blood T cell repertoires in COVID-19. Looking at the study overall: Spain, Italy and the United States supplied samples that represented acute and convalescent COVID-19. T cells, B-cell-depleted T cells, or PBMCs provided the cDNA or gDNA that served as material.

Authors' methods: By means of reference gene primer amplification, nucleated cell counts were estimated. Profiling relied on immunoSEQ multiplex PCR, and the TCRdb table lists in-frame clones only, not all of them. From that table come the V and J calls and clone size; the DNA was used to work out D and trimming. The sample consists of some 180,000 clones, around four fifths of them appearing once. From germline, CDR1 is ENHRY and CDR2 SYGVKD. V dropped 4 bases and J dropped 5; count of bases not matched to a gene: 12. This CDR3 has 17 amino acids. This receptor was taken from a woman between 65 and 79 years old who had recovered from COVID-19. The chain links TRBV10-3 to TRBJ1-1; 11 nucleotides agree with TRBD1. The sequencing sample was made of peripheral blood. The CDR3 DNA reads as TGTGCCATCAGTGGGGAAGGGACAGGGGGGATTTGGACTGAAGCTTTCTTT. It encodes CAISGEGTGGIWTEAFF.